What follows describes a single T cell receptor (beta chain). Its antigen remains unidentified. The sample originates from a study of shared clonotypes between healthy human individuals. The assay was immunoSEQ multiplex PCR, and TCRdb's table has in-frame clones only and misses some. The data show 2,500,000 or so clones, around 90% seen once. General study results and limits: Shared clonotypes across all four donors exceeded non-shared ones in generation probability. Naive subsets typically showed greater estimated richness than memory subsets.

The study enrolled healthy HIV-negative adults without recent acute infections or vaccinations as donors. V lost 0 bases and J lost 5; bases outside the gene matches: 2. Germline-derived CDR1 and CDR2 are SGHVS and FNYEAQ. The CDR3 totals 14 residues. Source material: naive CD4+ T cells from PBMCs. The subset: CD45RA+ positively selected. The sequence derives from a man aged 18 to 30 in good health. Some clones in this sample may be carry-over from other donors' samples. The chain carries TRBV7-6 and TRBJ2-7; 9 bases fit TRBD2. The CDR3 coding sequence is TGTGCCAGCAGCTTAGCTAGCGGGAGTAACGAGCAGTACTTC. It translates to CASSLASGSNEQYF.